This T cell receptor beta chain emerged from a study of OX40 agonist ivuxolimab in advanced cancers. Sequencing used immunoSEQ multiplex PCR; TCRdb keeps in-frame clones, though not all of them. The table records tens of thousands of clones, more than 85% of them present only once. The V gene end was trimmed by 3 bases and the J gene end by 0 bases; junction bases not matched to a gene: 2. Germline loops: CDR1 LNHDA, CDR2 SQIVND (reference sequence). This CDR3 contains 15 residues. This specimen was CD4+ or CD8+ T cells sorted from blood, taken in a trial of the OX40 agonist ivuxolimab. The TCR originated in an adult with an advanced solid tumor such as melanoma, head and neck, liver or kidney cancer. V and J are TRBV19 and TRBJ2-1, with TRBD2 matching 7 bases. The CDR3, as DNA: TGTGCCAGTAGTATTGCGGGAGACTCCTACAATGAGCAGTTCTTC. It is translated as CASSIAGDSYNEQFF.